Described below is a single T cell receptor beta chain sequence and its context. Its binding antigen is unknown. Within one base of it there is no much larger clone, and no base qualities were kept. Enrolling through a virtual design, the prospective study's participants ranged in age from roughly 18 to 90 years and lived across 24 United States geographic areas. In the prospective study, participants were assigned to cohorts based on the clinical history participants reported in a screening survey and a study questionnaire. Recovered participants in ImmuneRACE Cohort 3 were defined by two consecutive negative NP/OP PCR tests, clearance by a healthcare professional, or resolution of symptoms. Each participant in the prospective study had whole blood, serum and a nasopharyngeal or oropharyngeal swab collected by mobile phlebotomists. Additional blood draws and questionnaires over an approximately two-month period could optionally be provided by prospective study participants. Prospective study blood samples were shipped either frozen or at room temperature before DNA extraction.

Based on the germline V gene, the CDR1 and CDR2 sequences are SGHNT and YENEEA. Ends trimmed: V by 1 base, J by 2 bases; bases unmatched to a gene: 9. The CDR3 runs 19 residues from the cysteine to the phenylalanine. Only the CDR3 DNA is retained, 57 bases long and in frame from the first base. The data were obtained in a study of blood T cell repertoires in COVID-19 (dated by TCRdb to about 2020). Regarding the complete study: The collaborator samples originated in the United States, Italy and Spain and spanned the acute and convalescent phases of COVID-19. Subjects who had been exposed to COVID-19, were actively infected with it, or had recovered from it provided the deeply sampled blood TCRbeta repertoires that made up the dataset. Where available, HLA class I and class II types were obtained from metadata supplied by the sample provider rather than from assay-based typing. The sample metadata nearly always contained a de-identified subject ID, COVID-19 status, age in years and sex. The repertoires were released in a freely available public database intended as a resource for research on the immune response to SARS-CoV-2. The material from the prospective study consisted of cDNA or gDNA derived from T cells, B-cell-depleted T cells, or PBMCs. Samples were obtained from the ongoing ImmuneRACE study (first 160 participants) and from 1,000 to 1,500 subjects provided by 6 global collaborators. The paper as a whole reports these results and caveats: The amount of clinical and demographic metadata varied by source and participant and was provided uncurated.

The immunoSEQ Assay, a bias-controlled multiplex PCR, was used to amplify TCRbeta CDR3 regions from genomic DNA. Concerning the study's data processing: The number of nucleated cells in each sample was estimated by amplification of reference gene primers within the assay. To quantify the absolute abundance of each unique TCRbeta CDR3 rearrangement, sequence reads were collapsed and filtered. For each sample, productive Simpson clonality was calculated by taking the square root of Simpson's diversity index across productive rearrangements. TCRdb took this table from immuneACCESS and kept in-frame rearrangements with V and J called. Such tables lack part of the clones; where checked against another copy, unresolved V genes explain under half of the gap, and the rest is unexplained. The V and J calls and clone size come from that table; D and trimming were worked out from the DNA. The sample table contains some 250,000 clones; only one count was recorded for about nine tenths of them. The ten most abundant clones make up roughly a sixth of the sample.

Input material: PBMCs or T cells enriched from blood (not recorded which). The TCR sequence derives from a man aged 18 to 29 who had recovered from COVID-19. The chain employs TRBV11-3 and TRBJ2-6, and 9 bases in between align with TRBD1. The sequenced DNA: TGTGCCAGCAGCTTAGTTCAAGGGACAGGGACTGCTGGGGCCAACGTCCTGACTTTC. It encodes CASSLVQGTGTAGANVLTF.